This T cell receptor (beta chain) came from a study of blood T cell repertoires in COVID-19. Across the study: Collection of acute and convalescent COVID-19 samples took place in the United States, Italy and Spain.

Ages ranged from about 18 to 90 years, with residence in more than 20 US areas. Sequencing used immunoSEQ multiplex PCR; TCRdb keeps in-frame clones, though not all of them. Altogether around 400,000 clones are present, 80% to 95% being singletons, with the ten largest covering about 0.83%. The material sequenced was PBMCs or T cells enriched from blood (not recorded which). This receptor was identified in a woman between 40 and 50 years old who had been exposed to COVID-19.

The DNA for the CDR3 is TGCGCCAGCAGTGACTACGGGACAGACGGTGGCTACACCTTC. This codes for CASSDYGTDGGYTF. The J gene is TRBJ1-2, the V gene TRBV10-1; 7 bases fit TRBD1. J gave up 7 bases and V 3 bases, and 8 bases lay outside the gene matches. The length of the CDR3 is 14 residues. Germline V lookup: CDR1 WNHNN, CDR2 SYGVQD (reference sequence).